These 23 T cell receptor beta chains originate from one sample sequenced in a study of identifying expanded T cells in peripheral blood. The data were produced by immunoSEQ multiplex PCR, yet TCRdb's version contains in-frame clones alone and is incomplete. The table shows around 94,000 clones, with around 88% occurring only once. The source material was blood. These receptors were collected from a person aged 18-69 years in good health.

CDR3 in DNA: TGTGCCAGTAGCTCTAGCGGGATAACGACCTACGAGCAGTACTTC. Translating gives CASSSSGITTYEQYF. The chain joins TRBV19 to TRBJ2-7, with 9 bases lining up with TRBD2. The CDR3 runs 15 residues. CDR1 LNHDA and CDR2 SQIVND come from the germline V gene (reference sequence). V was pared by 6 bases and J by 2 bases, with 8 bases of the junction left unmatched.

The gene calls are TRBV9 and TRBJ2-5, with 13 positions matching TRBD2. J gave up 4 bases and V 0 bases, and 0 bases lay outside the gene matches. CDR1 is SGDLS, CDR2 YYNGEE, per germline. The CDR3 covers 15 residues. This CDR3 reads CASSVGLAGGETQYF. In nucleotides, the CDR3 is TGTGCCAGCAGCGTAGGACTAGCGGGGGGAGAGACCCAGTACTTC.

Here the CDR3 reads CAISESKAGEKLFF. The CDR3, as DNA: TGTGCCATCAGTGAGTCGAAAGCAGGTGAAAAACTGTTTTTT. The chain recombines TRBV10-3 with TRBJ1-4, with no clear D. The CDR3 runs to 14 residues. Trimming removed 0 bases at V and 7 bases at J, with 9 bases between. CDR1 is ENHRY, CDR2 SYGVKD, per germline.

The chain combines TRBV30 with TRBJ1-2, with D possibly being TRBD1 (5 bases). Between the trimmed V and J ends, which lost 6 bases and 1 base, there was a span of 18 bases. The CDR3 has 15 amino acids. Per the germline V gene, CDR1 is GTSNPN and CDR2 is SVGIG (reference sequence). The CDR3 DNA reads TGTGCCTGCCGCCCCGGCCAGGGACTTAACTATGGCTACACCTTC. Residues: CACRPGQGLNYGYTF.

The chain has TRBV7-9 and TRBJ2-3; D is unresolved. The CDR3 covers 12 residues. Between the trimmed V and J ends, which lost 5 bases and 3 bases, there was a span of 6 bases. Germline assignment: CDR1 SEHNR and CDR2 FQNEAQ (reference sequence). CDR3 coding DNA: TGTGCCAGCAGCCTACAGACAGATACGCAGTATTTT. It translates to CASSLQTDTQYF.

The chain couples TRBV30 to TRBJ2-2; D gene uncertain. Germline CDR1 and CDR2: GTSNPN and SVGIG (reference sequence). The V gene lost 4 bases and the J gene lost 0 bases, with 12 bases spanning the gap. This CDR3 comprises 15 residues. The CDR3 DNA sequence: TGTGCCTGGACTTCGGGCACTGCGAACACCGGGGAGCTGTTTTTT. Translation gives CAWTSGTANTGELFF.

V gene TRBV18 combines with J gene TRBJ2-1; TRBD2 agrees at 7 bases. Germline V gene data show CDR1 as KGHSH and CDR2 as LQKENI. CDR3 length: 16 amino acids. V dropped 3 bases and J dropped 4; count of bases not matched to a gene: 9. CDR3 bases: TGTGCCAGCTCACCCCAGGAGGGAGGGAGATACAATGAGCAGTTCTTC. Amino acids: CASSPQEGGRYNEQFF.

The rearrangement uses TRBV7-8 and TRBJ2-5; no reliable D call. V was pared by 5 bases and J by 4 bases, with 11 bases between. This CDR3 is built from 13 residues. Germline CDR1 SGHVS, CDR2 FQNEAQ. CDR3: CASSRTRVETQYF. CDR3 in DNA: TGTGCCAGCAGCCGTACTCGAGTAGAGACCCAGTACTTC.

The chain is built from TRBV6-6 and TRBJ2-7, with 8 bases that match TRBD1. This CDR3 is built from 15 residues. Per germline, CDR1 MNHNY and CDR2 SVGAGI (reference sequence). The junction had 5 bases not matched to a gene; V was cut back by 2 bases and J by 2 bases. This CDR3 is CASSYPGQDTYEQYF. As DNA, the CDR3 is TGTGCCAGCAGTTACCCGGGACAGGATACCTACGAGCAGTACTTC.

J is TRBJ1-6 and V is TRBV5-1, with 9 bases matching TRBD1. This CDR3 comprises 17 residues. V trimming: 4 bases; J trimming: 8 bases; junction bases outside the gene matches: 13. The V gene's germline CDR1 is SGHRS and CDR2 YFSETQ. CDR3: CASSQGQGGSYDSPLHF. In DNA form, the CDR3 reads TGCGCCAGCAGCCAGGGACAGGGTGGAAGTTACGATTCACCCCTCCACTTT.

The gene calls are TRBV7-3 and TRBJ2-3; D remains ambiguous. Trimming took off 5 bases at V and 0 bases at J, with 12 bases between the two ends. The CDR3 length is 15 residues. Germline V gives CDR1 SGHTA, CDR2 FQGTGA. CDR3 sequence (DNA): TGTGCCAGCAGCCTCAACCCCGGAAGCACAGATACGCAGTATTTT. Protein: CASSLNPGSTDTQYF.

The CDR3: CASSPTGGEGAYGYTF. In nucleotides, the CDR3 is TGCGCCAGCAGCCCAACCGGAGGAGAAGGGGCCTATGGCTACACCTTC. The chain recombines TRBV5-1 with TRBJ1-2, with D possibly TRBD1 on 5 matching bases. Trimming removed 4 bases from V and 4 bases from J, with 20 bases in between. The CDR3 runs to 16 residues. The germline V gene encodes CDR1 SGHRS and CDR2 YFSETQ.

This clone was seen once. The J gene is TRBJ2-7, the V gene TRBV11-2; TRBD2 matches at 8 bases. The CDR3 has 15 residues. Germline V gene lookup returns CDR1 SGHAT and CDR2 FQNNGV. V dropped 0 bases and J dropped 2; count of bases not matched to a gene: 3. CDR3 sequence: CASSLDGAGAYEQYF. In DNA form, the CDR3 reads TGTGCCAGCAGCTTAGACGGAGCGGGGGCCTACGAGCAGTACTTC.

The chain is built from TRBV2 and TRBJ2-5; TRBD2 matches at 7 bases. Germline loops: CDR1 SNHLY, CDR2 FYNNEI. The CDR3 sequence is 15 residues long. J gave up 3 bases and V 1 base, and 5 bases lay outside the gene matches. In nucleotides, the CDR3 is TGTGCCAGCAGTGAAGGGCGGGGGATAAAAGAGACCCAGTACTTC. Encoded protein: CASSEGRGIKETQYF. The variable domain in full, completed from reference TRBV2 and TRBJ2-5, reads EPEVTQTPSHQVTQMGQEVILRCVPISNHLYFYWYRQILGQKVEFLVSFYNNEISEKSEIFDDQFSVERPDGSNFTLKIRSTKLEDSAMYFCASSEGRGIKETQYFGPGTRLLVL.

The chain carries TRBV5-4 and TRBJ2-7; 10 bases line up with TRBD1. The junction had 11 bases not matched to a gene; V was cut back by 4 bases and J by 1 base. The CDR3 spans 17 residues. CDR1 SGHNT and CDR2 YYREEE come from the germline V gene (reference sequence). In DNA, the CDR3 is TGTGCCAGCAGCCCCGACAGGGGGCTGTTTTGGTCCTACGAGCAGTACTTC. Amino acids: CASSPDRGLFWSYEQYF.

This chain uses TRBV7-9 with TRBJ1-4; no reliable D call. The ends were cut back, 5 bases at V and 0 bases at J, with 7 bases in the middle. CDR1 is SEHNR and CDR2 is FQNEAQ in the germline V gene (reference sequence). The CDR3 has 14 residues. CDR3 nucleotides: TGTGCCAGCAGCCAACAGCCAACTAATGAAAAACTGTTTTTT. It translates to CASSQQPTNEKLFF. The full variable domain, completed using reference TRBV7-9 and TRBJ1-4, is DTGVSQNPRHKITKRGQNVTFRCDPISEHNRLYWYRQTLGQGPEFLTYFQNEAQLEKSRLLSDRFSAERPKGSFSTLEIQRTEQGDSAMYLCASSQQPTNEKLFFGSGTQLSVL.

DNA for the CDR3: TGTGCCAGCAGCCAACTGGCTAGCGGGGGGACGAACACCGGGGAGCTGTTTTTT. It codes for CASSQLASGGTNTGELFF. The V gene is TRBV4-2, the J gene TRBJ2-2; TRBD2 aligns across 11 bases. Germline assignment: CDR1 LGHNA and CDR2 YNFKEQ. V lost 2 bases, J lost 0 bases, and 5 bases stayed unmatched. The CDR3 totals 18 residues.

The V and J genes are TRBV5-1 and TRBJ2-7; 14 nucleotides align to TRBD2. Trimming took 5 bases from V and 2 from J; bases not matched to a gene: 9. The CDR3 totals 17 residues. Germline V gives CDR1 SGHRS, CDR2 YFSETQ. The CDR3 spells CASRGLAGDKATYEQYF. For the CDR3, the DNA is TGCGCCAGCAGGGGACTAGCGGGAGATAAGGCAACCTACGAGCAGTACTTC.

This chain joins TRBV9 and TRBJ1-4; no firm D call. Germline V gene data show CDR1 as SGDLS and CDR2 as YYNGEE. Between the trimmed V and J ends, which lost 3 bases and 8 bases, there was a span of 17 bases. This CDR3 is built from 15 residues. CDR3 DNA sequence: TGTGCCAGCAGCGGTAGCCTGGGAAGAGGAGAAAAACTGTTTTTT. Protein product: CASSGSLGRGEKLFF.

The chain has TRBV10-3 and TRBJ1-2, with a weak D call TRBD1 (5 bases). Per germline, CDR1 ENHRY and CDR2 SYGVKD. This CDR3 is 17 amino acids long. V was shortened by 10 bases and J by 5 bases, with 29 bases between the two germline ends. The CDR3 DNA reads as TGTGCCAGTCGCCTAGATCCCGGGACCCCTACCCTTTATGGCTACACCTTC. Amino acids: CASRLDPGTPTLYGYTF.

This rearrangement joins TRBV4-1 to TRBJ2-4, with D hard to call. This CDR3 is 17 amino acids long. V gave up 0 bases and J gave up 1 base, with 13 bases separating them. Germline V gene sequence: CDR1 MGHRA, CDR2 YSYEKL. CDR3: CASSQDPAVMAKNIQYF. The CDR3 nucleotides are TGCGCCAGCAGCCAAGACCCGGCGGTAATGGCCAAAAACATTCAGTACTTC.

The chain carries TRBV18 and TRBJ2-3; D call uncertain. Germline assignment: CDR1 KGHSH and CDR2 LQKENI. Trimming stripped 5 bases from V and 1 base from J, with 13 bases between. The CDR3 is 15 residues long. CDR3 DNA sequence: TGTGCCAGCTCATGGGTTGGGGTTGGCACAGATACGCAGTATTTT. Translating gives CASSWVGVGTDTQYF.

The V and J genes are TRBV7-3 and TRBJ2-1; possibly TRBD1 for D (5 bases). V lost 1 base, J lost 7 bases, and 14 bases lay in between. CDR1 and CDR2 from the germline V gene are SGHTA and FQGTGA. CDR3 size: 15 residues. The CDR3 DNA sequence: TGTGCCAGCAGCTTAAGTTTAGGGGCGGTGAATGAGCAGTTCTTC. Translating it yields CASSLSLGAVNEQFF. Using reference TRBV7-3 and TRBJ2-1 for the parts outside the CDR3, the full variable domain is GAGVSQTPSNKVTEKGKYVELRCDPISGHTALYWYRQSLGQGPEFLIYFQGTGAADDSGLPNDRFFAVRPEGSVSTLKIQRTERGDSAVYLCASSLSLGAVNEQFFGPGTRLTVL.